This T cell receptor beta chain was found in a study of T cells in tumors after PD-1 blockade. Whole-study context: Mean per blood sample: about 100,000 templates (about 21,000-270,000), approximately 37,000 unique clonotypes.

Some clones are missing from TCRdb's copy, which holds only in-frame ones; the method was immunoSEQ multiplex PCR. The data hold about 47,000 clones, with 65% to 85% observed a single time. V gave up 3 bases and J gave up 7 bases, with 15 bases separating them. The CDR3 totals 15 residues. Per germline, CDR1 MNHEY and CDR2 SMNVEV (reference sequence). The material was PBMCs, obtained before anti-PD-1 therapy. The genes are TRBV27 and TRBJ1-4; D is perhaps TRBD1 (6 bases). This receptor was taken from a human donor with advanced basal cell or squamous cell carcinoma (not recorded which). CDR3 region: CASSFDGRGGEKLFF. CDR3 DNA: TGTGCCAGCAGTTTCGATGGCAGGGGCGGTGAAAAACTGTTTTTT.